This passage covers 7 T cell receptor beta chains from one sample sequenced in a study of CD8+ T cells in alopecia areata. Isolated RNA was reverse transcribed into cDNA used as the sequencing template. Produced via immunoSEQ multiplex PCR; TCRdb's table is partial and in-frame only. This table has about 150,000 clones, around half appearing once. Specimen: CD8+ T cells sorted from blood, collected at week 0. The receptors were gathered from a human donor with alopecia areata.

V usage is TRBV2 and J usage is TRBJ2-3; TRBD1 matches at 8 bases. Germline trimming cut 5 bases from V and 11 bases from J; bases unmatched to any gene: 3. Per the germline V gene, CDR1 is SNHLY and CDR2 is FYNNEI. The CDR3 runs to 11 residues. The CDR3 DNA reads TGTGCCAGCAGTTTGGACAGGGAGCAGTATTTT. Translated, it gives CASSLDREQYF. Looking up the rest from reference TRBV2 and TRBJ2-3 gives the full variable domain: EPEVTQTPSHQVTQMGQEVILRCVPISNHLYFYWYRQILGQKVEFLVSFYNNEISEKSEIFDDQFSVERPDGSNFTLKIRSTKLEDSAMYFCASSLDREQYFGPGTRLTVL.

The chain links TRBV29-1 to TRBJ2-7; 9 bases line up with TRBD1. In germline, CDR1 is SQVTM, CDR2 ANQGSEA. J gave up 1 base and V 6 bases, and 7 bases lay outside the gene matches. CDR3 length: 14 amino acids. Written as DNA, the CDR3 is TGCAGCGTAGAGGACAGGGGTAGGTCCTACGAGCAGTACTTC. Its translation: CSVEDRGRSYEQYF.

The V call is TRBV30, the J call TRBJ2-7; tentatively, D is TRBD1 (6 bases). The CDR3 has 12 amino acids. V was trimmed by 8 bases and J by 2 bases, leaving 13 bases between them. Germline V lookup: CDR1 GTSNPN, CDR2 SVGIG (reference sequence). CDR3 sequence (DNA): TGTGCCGGACAGACCGTGACCTACGAGCAGTACTTC. Its translation: CAGQTVTYEQYF.

The V call is TRBV11-2, the J call TRBJ2-3; D call uncertain. Looked up from germline, CDR1 is SGHAT and CDR2 is FQNNGV. V lost 7 bases, J lost 1 base, and 15 bases lay in between. This CDR3 has 15 amino acids. CDR3 region: CASNSEVFGTDTQYF. The CDR3 nucleotides are TGTGCCAGCAACTCCGAGGTATTCGGCACAGATACGCAGTATTTT.

A few counts support this clone. The chain uses TRBV19 and TRBJ2-2; no reliable D call. The CDR3 loop spans 13 amino acids. CDR1 and CDR2 (germline): LNHDA, SQIVND (reference sequence). V lost 2 bases to trimming and J lost 6 bases, with 7 bases between them. The CDR3 nucleotides read TGTGCCAGTAGTATAAGGGCGGCCGGGGAGCTGTTTTTT. It translates to CASSIRAAGELFF.

There are a few counts of this clone. The rearrangement uses TRBV29-1 and TRBJ2-3; 9 bases align to TRBD2. The CDR3 has 15 amino acids. Germline CDR1 reads SQVTM; CDR2 reads ANQGSEA. Trimming cost V 1 base and J 0 bases; bases outside gene matches: 2. CDR3 residues: CSVEVAGDSTDTQYF. CDR3 nucleotide sequence: TGCAGCGTTGAAGTAGCGGGGGATAGCACAGATACGCAGTATTTT.

The V and J genes are TRBV27 and TRBJ1-2, with D hard to call. This CDR3 spans 13 amino acids. Germline CDR1 MNHEY, CDR2 SMNVEV (reference sequence). The germline V and J ends were trimmed by 2 bases and 8 bases, with 12 bases remaining between them. The CDR3 reads CASSLDPAWGYTF. The CDR3 coding sequence is TGTGCCAGCAGTTTAGATCCCGCCTGGGGCTACACCTTC.